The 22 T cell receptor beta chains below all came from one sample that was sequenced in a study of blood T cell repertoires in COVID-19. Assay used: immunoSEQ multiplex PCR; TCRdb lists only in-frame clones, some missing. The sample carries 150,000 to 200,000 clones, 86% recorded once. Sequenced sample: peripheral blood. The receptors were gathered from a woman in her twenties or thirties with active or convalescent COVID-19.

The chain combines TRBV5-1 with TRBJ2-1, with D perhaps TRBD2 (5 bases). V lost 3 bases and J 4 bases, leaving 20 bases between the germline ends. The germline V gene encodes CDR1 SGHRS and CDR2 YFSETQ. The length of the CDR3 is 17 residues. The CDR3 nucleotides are TGCGCCAGCAGCTCGAGTCCCCAGGCGAGAGGGTACAATGAGCAGTTCTTC. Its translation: CASSSSPQARGYNEQFF.

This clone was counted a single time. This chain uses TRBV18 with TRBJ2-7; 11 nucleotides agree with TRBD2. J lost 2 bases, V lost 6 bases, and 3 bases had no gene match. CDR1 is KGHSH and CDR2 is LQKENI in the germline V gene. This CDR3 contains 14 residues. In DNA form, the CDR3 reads TGTGCCAGCTCCCTTAGCGGGAGGGCCTACGAGCAGTACTTC. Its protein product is CASSLSGRAYEQYF.

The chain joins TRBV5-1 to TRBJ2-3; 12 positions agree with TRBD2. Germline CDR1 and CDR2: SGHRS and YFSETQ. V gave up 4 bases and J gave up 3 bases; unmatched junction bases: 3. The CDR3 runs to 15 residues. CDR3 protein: CASSPTSGGTDTQYF. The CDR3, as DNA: TGCGCCAGCAGCCCTACTAGCGGGGGGACAGATACGCAGTATTTT. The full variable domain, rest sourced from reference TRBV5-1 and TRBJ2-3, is KAGVTQTPRYLIKTRGQQVTLSCSPISGHRSVSWYQQTPGQGLQFLFEYFSETQRNKGNFPGRFSGRQFSNSRSEMNVSTLELGDSALYLCASSPTSGGTDTQYFGPGTRLTVL.

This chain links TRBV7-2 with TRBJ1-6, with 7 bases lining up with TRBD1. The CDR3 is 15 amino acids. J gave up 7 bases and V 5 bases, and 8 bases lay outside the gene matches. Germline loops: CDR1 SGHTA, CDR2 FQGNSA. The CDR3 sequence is CASSKTTGPNSPLHF. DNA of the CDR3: TGTGCCAGCAGCAAAACGACAGGGCCCAATTCACCCCTCCACTTT.

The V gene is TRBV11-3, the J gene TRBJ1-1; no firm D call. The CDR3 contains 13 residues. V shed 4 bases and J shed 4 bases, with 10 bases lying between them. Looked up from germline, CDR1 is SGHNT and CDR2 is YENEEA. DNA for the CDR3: TGTGCCAGCAGCTGGCCGGGGTCCACTGAAGCTTTCTTT. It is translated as CASSWPGSTEAFF. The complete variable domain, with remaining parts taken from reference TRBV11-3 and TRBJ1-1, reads EAGVVQSPRYKIIEKKQPVAFWCNPISGHNTLYWYLQNLGQGPELLIRYENEEAVDDSQLPKDRFSAERLKGVDSTLKIQPAELGDSAVYLCASSWPGSTEAFFGQGTRLTVV.

This chain's CDR3 is CASTASGPNQPQHF. The CDR3, as DNA: TGTGCCAGCACAGCTAGTGGCCCCAATCAGCCCCAGCATTTT. The chain is built from TRBV28 and TRBJ1-5; unclear D gene. Trimming took off 7 bases at V and 3 bases at J, with 13 bases between the two ends. Germline V gives CDR1 MDHEN, CDR2 SYDVKM. The CDR3 contains 14 residues.

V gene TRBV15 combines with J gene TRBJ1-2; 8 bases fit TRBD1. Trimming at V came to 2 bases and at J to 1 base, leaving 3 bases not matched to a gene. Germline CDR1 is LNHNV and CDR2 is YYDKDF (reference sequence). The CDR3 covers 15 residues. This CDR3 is CATSRPTGVNYGYTF. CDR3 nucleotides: TGTGCCACCAGCAGACCGACAGGGGTTAACTATGGCTACACCTTC.

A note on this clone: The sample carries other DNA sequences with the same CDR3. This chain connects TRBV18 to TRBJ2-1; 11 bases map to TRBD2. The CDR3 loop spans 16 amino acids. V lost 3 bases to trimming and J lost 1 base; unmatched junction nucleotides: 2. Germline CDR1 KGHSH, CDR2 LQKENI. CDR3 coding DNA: TGTGCCAGCTCACCTGGGACTAGCGGTTCCTACAATGAGCAGTTCTTC. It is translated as CASSPGTSGSYNEQFF.

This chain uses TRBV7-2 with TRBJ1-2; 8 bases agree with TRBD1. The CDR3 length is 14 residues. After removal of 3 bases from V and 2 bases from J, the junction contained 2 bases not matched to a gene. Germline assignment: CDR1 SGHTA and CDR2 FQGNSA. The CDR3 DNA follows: TGTGCCAGCAGCTTTGGACAGGGAAACTATGGCTACACCTTC. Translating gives CASSFGQGNYGYTF.

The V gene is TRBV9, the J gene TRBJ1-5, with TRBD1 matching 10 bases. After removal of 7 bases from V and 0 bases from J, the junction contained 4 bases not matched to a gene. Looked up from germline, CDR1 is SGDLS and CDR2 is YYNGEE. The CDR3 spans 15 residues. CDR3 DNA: TGTGCCAGCGCGACAGGGGGCGGTAGCAATCAGCCCCAGCATTTT. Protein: CASATGGGSNQPQHF.

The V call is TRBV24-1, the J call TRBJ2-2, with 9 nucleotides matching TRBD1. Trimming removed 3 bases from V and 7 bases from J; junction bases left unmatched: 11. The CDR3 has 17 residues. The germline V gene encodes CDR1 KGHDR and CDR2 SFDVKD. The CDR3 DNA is TGTGCCACCAGTGATCCCCGGGACAGGGTACGGGGCGGGGAGCTGTTTTTT. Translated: CATSDPRDRVRGGELFF.

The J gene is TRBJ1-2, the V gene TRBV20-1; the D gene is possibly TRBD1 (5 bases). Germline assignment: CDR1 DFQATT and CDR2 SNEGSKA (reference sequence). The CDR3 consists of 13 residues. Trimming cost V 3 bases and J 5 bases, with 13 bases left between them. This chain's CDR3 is CSASIGDVYGYTF. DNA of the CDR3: TGCAGTGCTAGTATAGGGGATGTTTATGGCTACACCTTC.

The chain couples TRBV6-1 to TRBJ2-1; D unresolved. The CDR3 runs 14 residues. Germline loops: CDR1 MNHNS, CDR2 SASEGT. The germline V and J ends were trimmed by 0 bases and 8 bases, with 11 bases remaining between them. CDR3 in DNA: TGTGCCAGCAGTGAAGCAGACTCCTGGGATGAGCAGTTCTTC. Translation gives CASSEADSWDEQFF.

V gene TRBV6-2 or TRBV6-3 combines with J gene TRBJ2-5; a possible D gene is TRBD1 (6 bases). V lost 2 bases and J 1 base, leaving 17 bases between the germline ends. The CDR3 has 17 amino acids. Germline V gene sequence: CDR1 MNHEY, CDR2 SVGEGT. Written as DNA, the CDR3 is TGTGCCAGCAGTTACGGGATGGGGGCCACCCTCCAAGAGACCCAGTACTTC. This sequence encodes CASSYGMGATLQETQYF.

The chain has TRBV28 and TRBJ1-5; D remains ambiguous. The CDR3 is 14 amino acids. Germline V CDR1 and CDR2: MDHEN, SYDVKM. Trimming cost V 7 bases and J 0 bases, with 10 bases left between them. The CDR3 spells CASNEVYSNQPQHF. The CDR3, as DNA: TGTGCCAGCAATGAGGTTTATAGCAATCAGCCCCAGCATTTT. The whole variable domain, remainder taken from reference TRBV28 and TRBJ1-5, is DVKVTQSSRYLVKRTGEKVFLECVQDMDHENMFWYRQDPGLGLRLIYFSYDVKMKEKGDIPEGYSVSREKKERFSLILESASTNQTSMYLCASNEVYSNQPQHFGDGTRLSIL.

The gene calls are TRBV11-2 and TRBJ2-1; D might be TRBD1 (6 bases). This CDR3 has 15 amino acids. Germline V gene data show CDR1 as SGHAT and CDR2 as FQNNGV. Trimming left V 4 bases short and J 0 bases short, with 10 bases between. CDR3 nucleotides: TGTGCCAGCAGCTCCACGGACAGCTCCTACAATGAGCAGTTCTTC. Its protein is CASSSTDSSYNEQFF.

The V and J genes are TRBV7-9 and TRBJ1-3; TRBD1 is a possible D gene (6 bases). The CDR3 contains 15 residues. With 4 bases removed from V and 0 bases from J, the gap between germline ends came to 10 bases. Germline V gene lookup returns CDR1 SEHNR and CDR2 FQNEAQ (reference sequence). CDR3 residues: CASSSTGSSGNTIYF. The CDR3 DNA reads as TGTGCCAGCAGCTCTACAGGGAGCTCTGGAAACACCATATATTTT. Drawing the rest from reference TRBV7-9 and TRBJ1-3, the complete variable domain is DTGVSQNPRHKITKRGQNVTFRCDPISEHNRLYWYRQTLGQGPEFLTYFQNEAQLEKSRLLSDRFSAERPKGSFSTLEIQRTEQGDSAMYLCASSSTGSSGNTIYFGEGSWLTVV.

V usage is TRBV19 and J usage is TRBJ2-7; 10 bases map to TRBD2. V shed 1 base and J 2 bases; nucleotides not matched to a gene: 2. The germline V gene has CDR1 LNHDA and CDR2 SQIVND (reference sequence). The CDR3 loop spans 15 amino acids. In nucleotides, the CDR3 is TGTGCCAGTAGTATAGGGCTAGCGGGAGCCTACGAGCAGTACTTC. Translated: CASSIGLAGAYEQYF. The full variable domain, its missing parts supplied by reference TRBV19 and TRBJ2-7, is DGGITQSPKYLFRKEGQNVTLSCEQNLNHDAMYWYRQDPGQGLRLIYYSQIVNDFQKGDIAEGYSVSREKKESFPLTVTSAQKNPTAFYLCASSIGLAGAYEQYFGPGTRLTVT.

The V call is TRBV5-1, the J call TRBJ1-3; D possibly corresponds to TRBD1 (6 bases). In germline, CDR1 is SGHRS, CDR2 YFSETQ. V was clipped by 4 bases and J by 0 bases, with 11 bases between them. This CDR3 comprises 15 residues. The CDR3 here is CASSIGQPSGNTIYF. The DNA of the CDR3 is TGCGCCAGCAGCATAGGACAGCCCTCTGGAAACACCATATATTTT.

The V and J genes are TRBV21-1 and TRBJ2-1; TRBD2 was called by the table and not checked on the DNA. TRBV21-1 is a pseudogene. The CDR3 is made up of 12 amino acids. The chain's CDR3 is CATSGGADEQFF. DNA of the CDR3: TGTGCCACCAGCGGGGGGGCCGATGAGCAGTTCTTC.

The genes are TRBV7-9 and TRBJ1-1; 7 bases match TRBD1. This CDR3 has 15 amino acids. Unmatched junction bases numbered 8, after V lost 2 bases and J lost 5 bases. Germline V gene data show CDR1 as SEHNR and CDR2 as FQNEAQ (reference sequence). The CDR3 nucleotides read TGTGCCAGCAGCTTATACGAGGGGGCCAAGACTGAAGCTTTCTTT. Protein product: CASSLYEGAKTEAFF.

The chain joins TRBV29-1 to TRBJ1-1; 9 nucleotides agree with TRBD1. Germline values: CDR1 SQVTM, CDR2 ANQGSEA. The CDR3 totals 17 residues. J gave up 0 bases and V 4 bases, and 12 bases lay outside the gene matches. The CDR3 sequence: CSVGGMGTGFLNTEAFF. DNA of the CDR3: TGCAGCGTTGGGGGGATGGGGACAGGGTTCTTGAACACTGAAGCTTTCTTT.